A single T cell receptor beta chain is shown here with its context. Its specificity is not known. The data were obtained in a study of cytomegalovirus exposure and HLA in healthy donors. Broader study findings: Among TCR beta chains, those listed as cytomegalovirus-associated numbered approximately 150.

Trimming left V 2 bases short and J 5 bases short, with 15 bases between. The CDR3 has 16 amino acids. CDR1 and CDR2 from the germline V gene are MNHEY and SMNVEV (reference sequence). Here immunoSEQ multiplex PCR was the method, and the copy in TCRdb shows in-frame clones only, minus some. The sample gives about 140,000 clones, roughly 88% of which show up once; almost 8% is in the top ten. The V call is TRBV27, the J call TRBJ2-2; D is possibly TRBD1 (6 bases). Sequencing was performed on PBMCs. The sequence was collected from a woman under 30 in good health and CMV-seropositive. The CDR3 loop is CASSLPGTRGTGELFF. The DNA for the CDR3 is TGTGCCAGCAGTTTACCGGGGACAAGGGGAACCGGGGAGCTGTTTTTT.